This T cell receptor (beta chain) was sequenced for a study of blood T cell repertoires in COVID-19. V shed 3 bases and J shed 2 bases, with 14 bases lying between them. The CDR3 has 15 residues. From germline, CDR1 is SGHVS and CDR2 FQNEAQ. Original processing methods: Amplification with reference gene primers provided the estimates of nucleated cell counts. Method: immunoSEQ multiplex PCR; TCRdb's copy keeps in-frame clones and lacks some. V, J and clone size were drawn from that table, and D and trimming were deduced from the DNA. The sample carries approximately 300,000 clones, roughly 90% recorded once.

Sequenced input: peripheral blood. The TCR comes from a woman aged 25 to 39 with COVID-19, enrolled during active disease. The chain employs TRBV7-8 and TRBJ2-7, with D possibly being TRBD1 (6 bases). The CDR3 DNA reads TGTGCCAGCAGCTTCTCCCGGGACACGACCTACGAGCAGTACTTC. It is translated as CASSFSRDTTYEQYF.